This is a list of T cell receptor beta chains from one sample in a study of CD8+ T cells in alopecia areata. Profiling relied on immunoSEQ multiplex PCR, and the TCRdb table lists in-frame clones only, not all of them. The table lists over 250,000 clones, about 62% of them singletons. The material sequenced was CD4+ T cells sorted from blood, taken around week 54, from a patient treated with tofacitinib. The receptors originated from a human donor with alopecia areata. CDR3s leave out the opening cysteine and the closing phenylalanine or tryptophan. Each record gives: J gene, V gene, CDR3 protein.

TRBJ2-1 TRBV13 ASLGGSGEQF
TRBJ1-1 TRBV7-9 ASSLVGGPTEAF
TRBJ2-2 TRBV7-2 AGRRGLTGELF
TRBJ2-2 TRBV29-1 SVDEGNTGELF
TRBJ2-3 TRBV7-3 ASSLDRRSTDTQY
TRBJ2-1 TRBV30 ARTGGRHNEQF
TRBJ1-1 TRBV7-9 ASSGYLMGGYVNTEAF
TRBJ1-2 TRBV4-1 ASSQDRLPKSYGYT
TRBJ2-5 TRBV7-9 AVGQLYQETQY
TRBJ1-1 TRBV9 ASSVEAGTEAF
TRBJ2-7 TRBV29-1 SVLTERSYEQY
TRBJ2-7 TRBV29-1 SVAGSGTSSYEQY
TRBJ2-7 TRBV27 ASSLSFGSYEQY
TRBJ1-4 TRBV5-6 ASSSGQGQATNEKLF
TRBJ1-2 TRBV30 AWSTIYGYT
TRBJ2-1 TRBV11-2 ASSLTPGGAQF
TRBJ2-3 TRBV5-1 ASSSTRFTDTQY
TRBJ2-1 TRBV29-1 SPTWTSGYNEQF
TRBJ1-5 TRBV4-1 ASSQSGQGGQPQH
TRBJ2-5 TRBV2 ASSEALQDRVIETQY
TRBJ2-5 TRBV9 ASSAPGPGETQY
TRBJ1-2 TRBV29-1 SVEDRSRPAFGYT
TRBJ2-7 TRBV19 ASSIDLGYEQY
TRBJ1-2 TRBV7-2 ASSYIAAGGYT
TRBJ1-2 TRBV25-1 ASRSQGHHGYT
TRBJ2-3 TRBV7-2 ASSAQGPDTQY
TRBJ2-3 TRBV5-6 ASSPAGTAGDTQY
TRBJ1-2 TRBV29-1 SVVKAKSYGYT
TRBJ2-5 TRBV6-5 ASSYLRLETQY
TRBJ1-1 TRBV5-4 ASSSRTTGNTEAF
TRBJ2-5 TRBV5-1 ASSPGTGQETQY
TRBJ2-5 TRBV18 ASSLSRYQETQY
TRBJ1-2 TRBV29-1 SVEDRTGYGYT
TRBJ2-2 TRBV9 ASSPRTSGEAGELF
TRBJ2-5 TRBV4-2 ASSPTGGQETQY
TRBJ2-1 TRBV7-7 ASSLGTGFYNEQF
TRBJ2-7 TRBV5-6 ASSLEGSSYEQY
TRBJ2-6 TRBV7-3 ASSSSSGANVLT
TRBJ2-1 TRBV30 AWSGDSYNEQF
TRBJ1-1 TRBV7-3 ASSNQGNTEAF
TRBJ1-2 TRBV5-1 ASSFGLNYGYT
TRBJ1-2 TRBV9 ASSSRREEGYT
TRBJ2-1 TRBV29-1 SVESRRGSRSYNEQF
TRBJ2-5 TRBV30 ARDRGYQETQY
TRBJ2-5 TRBV9 ASSLGLAGQETQY
TRBJ1-5 TRBV2 ASSTGTGNSGNQPQH
TRBJ1-4 TRBV4-1 ASSQASQGLNEKLF
TRBJ1-2 TRBV29-1 SVERGYGYT
TRBJ1-6 TRBV5-4 ASSHRERSSPLH
TRBJ2-1 TRBV29-1 SVPVRGTNNEQF
TRBJ1-5 TRBV9 ASSGGQGIGDQPQH
TRBJ1-2 TRBV5-6 ASSRTGNYGYT
TRBJ1-6 TRBV19 ASTPTGGGSPLH
TRBJ2-1 TRBV4-2 ASSQGFHEQF